The count of the clone carrying this T cell receptor beta chain is one. Its target is not known. Germline V gene data show CDR1 as GTSNPN and CDR2 as SVGIG (reference sequence). The CDR3 totals 12 residues. V was cut by 0 bases and J by 13 bases, with 12 bases left in between. The record originates from a study of long-term antiretroviral therapy in people with HIV. The study, taken as a whole, reports: ART-treated samples gained diversity yet remained below transplant donor controls. Clonal expansions arising prior to ART prevailed in the repertoire at every time point.

immunoSEQ v3.0 was run at survey level. Some clones are missing from TCRdb's copy, which holds only in-frame ones; the method was immunoSEQ multiplex PCR. The sample has about 30,000 clones, approximately 95% seen once; the top ten hold 3.7%. The specimen was unsorted PBMCs, collected 5 to 5.5 years after starting antiretroviral therapy. This TCR was recovered from a woman in her 50s with HIV. The chain joins TRBV30 to TRBJ2-2; no firm D call. The CDR3 here is CAWSVYGEWLFF. CDR3 nucleotides: TGTGCCTGGAGTGTTTACGGAGAGTGGCTGTTTTTT.